What follows are 29 T cell receptor beta chains derived from one specimen sequenced in a study of beta chain features in type 1 diabetes. The entirety of the isolated RNA underwent reverse transcription, so expressed TCRB transcripts were sequenced. Sequenced by immunoSEQ multiplex PCR; TCRdb stores in-frame clones only, minus some. Seen here are about 140,000 clones, approximately 9.8% observed once, and the top ten hold 0.65%. Input material: central memory CD4+ T cells from blood. The receptor source for this set is a woman in her forties in good health.

The chain recombines TRBV12-2 with TRBJ1-4. TRBV12-2 is a listed pseudogene. This CDR3 comprises 15 residues. Here the CDR3 DNA reads TGTGGACGTAGCGGGGAACGGACAGAGGGGTCTAAACTGTTTTTT. It is translated as CGRSGERTEGSKLFF.

This clone has only a few counts. Germline and junction disagree at one end, which may indicate a read error. V is TRBV7-2 and J is TRBJ2-4; unclear D gene. The CDR3 consists of 12 residues. The germline CDR1 and CDR2 sequences are SGHTA and FQGNSA. CDR3 in DNA: TGTGCCAGCAGCCTAGCCAAAAACATTCAGTACTTC. Translated, it gives CASSLAKNIQYF.

This chain joins TRBV5-1 and TRBJ2-5; D ambiguous. The CDR3 is made up of 14 amino acids. The germline gives CDR1 SGHRS, CDR2 YFSETQ. V dropped 0 bases and J dropped 1 base, with 7 bases sitting between them. The CDR3 DNA sequence: TGCGCCAGCAGCTTGGCGTCTACCCAAGAGACCCAGTACTTC. Translation: CASSLASTQETQYF.

The chain couples TRBV7-2 to TRBJ2-1, with 9 bases fitting TRBD2. Per germline, CDR1 SGHTA and CDR2 FQGNSA. The CDR3 spans 14 residues. J lost 9 bases, V lost 5 bases, and 8 bases had no gene match. The CDR3 DNA sequence: TGTGCCAGCAGCCGTAATAGCGGGGGTGTTGAGCAGTTCTTC. Translating gives CASSRNSGGVEQFF.

This chain links TRBV15 with TRBJ1-4, with unresolved D. Trimming took 6 bases from V and 6 from J, leaving 17 bases between them. Germline V gives CDR1 LNHNV, CDR2 YYDKDF (reference sequence). CDR3 length: 15 amino acids. CDR3 in amino acids: CATSKSLYGDEKLFF. The CDR3, as DNA: TGTGCCACCAGTAAAAGCCTTTACGGGGATGAAAAACTGTTTTTT.

There are a few counts of this clone. The rearrangement links TRBV7-9 to TRBJ2-7; 10 nucleotides agree with TRBD2. Germline assignment: CDR1 SEHNR and CDR2 FQNEAQ (reference sequence). The V segment lost 7 bases and the J segment 2 bases; nucleotides outside the gene matches: 8. This CDR3 has 15 residues. Written as DNA, the CDR3 is TGTGCCAGCATTACTAGCGGGGCCAGAACCTACGAGCAGTACTTC. This codes for CASITSGARTYEQYF.

Only a few counts were recorded for this clone. The genes are TRBV19 and TRBJ1-5; the D is unclear. This CDR3 spans 13 amino acids. Per germline, CDR1 LNHDA and CDR2 SQIVND (reference sequence). Trimming removed 9 bases from V and 2 bases from J, with 11 bases in between. The CDR3 protein is CASGKIGNQPQHF. CDR3 bases: TGTGCCAGCGGGAAGATAGGCAATCAGCCCCAGCATTTT.

This clone was observed a few times. The V call is TRBV11-2, the J call TRBJ2-7; TRBD1 might be the D (6 bases). V lost 1 base to trimming and J lost 6 bases, with 13 bases between them. CDR1 SGHAT and CDR2 FQNNGV come from the germline V gene. This CDR3 comprises 14 residues. CDR3 amino acids: CASSLAGDTGEQYF. Written as DNA, the CDR3 is TGTGCCAGCAGCTTAGCTGGGGACACCGGCGAGCAGTACTTC.

The rearrangement uses TRBV5-1 and TRBJ2-5; TRBD2 is a possible D gene (6 bases). Germline V gene data show CDR1 as SGHRS and CDR2 as YFSETQ. This CDR3 comprises 15 residues. V lost 0 bases to trimming and J lost 1 base, with 10 bases between them. For the CDR3, the DNA is TGCGCCAGCAGCTTGGCCGGACTATCCCAAGAGACCCAGTACTTC. Amino acids: CASSLAGLSQETQYF.

This clone was seen a handful of times. The chain is built from TRBV29-1 and TRBJ2-3, with a tentative D call TRBD2 (6 bases). The CDR3 contains 14 residues. Trimming pared 6 bases from V and 4 bases from J, leaving 17 bases between. Germline lookup yields CDR1 SQVTM and CDR2 ANQGSEA. The CDR3 DNA reads TGCAGCGTCTCTCAGACTAGTCTGGCAGATACGCAGTATTTT. It is translated as CSVSQTSLADTQYF.

This clone has only a few counts. The chain joins TRBV5-5 to TRBJ1-2; 7 nucleotides line up with TRBD1. CDR3 length equals 13 residues. In germline, CDR1 is SGHKS, CDR2 YYEKEE (reference sequence). Trimming removed 4 bases from V and 8 bases from J; junction bases left unmatched: 8. CDR3 nucleotides: TGTGCCAGCAGCATGGACAGGTCAGGCGGCTACACCTTC. The encoded protein is CASSMDRSGGYTF.

This chain links TRBV4-2 with TRBJ2-7; TRBD2 matches 9 bases. V shed 2 bases and J 3 bases; nucleotides not matched to a gene: 8. This CDR3 region has 16 residues. Germline V lookup: CDR1 LGHNA, CDR2 YNFKEQ. The CDR3 DNA reads as TGTGCCAGCAGCCAACAGGTAGCGGGGGCCTACTACGAGCAGTACTTC. Protein: CASSQQVAGAYYEQYF.

Details on this clone: The junction departs from germline at one end; a sequencing error may be responsible. The chain links TRBV5-6 to TRBJ1-1; D gene ambiguous. The CDR3 runs 16 residues. CDR1 is SGHDT and CDR2 is YYEEEE in the germline V gene. The CDR3 loop reads CASILPRFLRDTEAFF. The CDR3 coding sequence is TGTGCCAGCATCTTGCCCCGGTTTCTGCGAGACACTGAAGCTTTCTTT.

The rearrangement joins TRBV4-2 to TRBJ2-1, with 12 nucleotides matching TRBD2. The CDR3 runs 18 residues. Per the germline V gene, CDR1 is LGHNA and CDR2 is YNFKEQ. J gave up 0 bases and V 3 bases, and 6 bases lay outside the gene matches. CDR3 residues: CASSHLTSGGISYNEQFF. The DNA for the CDR3 is TGTGCCAGCAGCCACCTTACTAGCGGGGGGATCTCCTACAATGAGCAGTTCTTC.

This clone was seen a handful of times. The rearrangement joins TRBV5-1 to TRBJ2-5, with 10 bases lining up with TRBD1. V lost 4 bases to trimming and J lost 2 bases; unmatched junction nucleotides: 2. This CDR3 is built from 14 residues. Per the germline V gene, CDR1 is SGHRS and CDR2 is YFSETQ. Here the CDR3 DNA reads TGCGCCAGCAGCATGGGACAGGGGCAAGAGACCCAGTACTTC. It encodes CASSMGQGQETQYF. The whole variable domain, remainder taken from reference TRBV5-1 and TRBJ2-5, is KAGVTQTPRYLIKTRGQQVTLSCSPISGHRSVSWYQQTPGQGLQFLFEYFSETQRNKGNFPGRFSGRQFSNSRSEMNVSTLELGDSALYLCASSMGQGQETQYFGPGTRLLVL.

This clone appeared a few times. This CDR3 is CASSLLGTGQNEQFF. CDR3 in DNA: TGTGCCAGCAGTTTGCTCGGGACAGGGCAGAATGAGCAGTTCTTC. V is TRBV28 and J is TRBJ2-1; 9 nucleotides line up with TRBD1. The germline V gene encodes CDR1 MDHEN and CDR2 SYDVKM. V lost 3 bases and J lost 7; bases outside the gene matches: 7. The CDR3 totals 15 residues.

This chain uses TRBV30 with TRBJ1-1; D possibly corresponds to TRBD1 (6 bases). CDR3 size: 16 residues. Germline CDR1 is GTSNPN and CDR2 is SVGIG (reference sequence). Trimming took off 0 bases at V and 1 base at J, with 15 bases between the two ends. CDR3 sequence: CAWSVGAGQRNTEAFF. The CDR3 bases are TGTGCCTGGAGTGTAGGTGCCGGACAGAGGAACACTGAAGCTTTCTTT. Based on the CDR3 plus reference TRBV30 and TRBJ1-1, the full variable domain is SQTIHQWPATLVQPVGSPLSLECTVEGTSNPNLYWYRQAAGRGLQLLFYSVGIGQISSEVPQNLSASRPQDRQFILSSKKLLLSDSGFYLCAWSVGAGQRNTEAFFGQGTRLTVV.

This clone has ten or more counts. The chain links TRBV7-2 to TRBJ1-3, with D perhaps TRBD1 (5 bases). V shed 4 bases and J shed 7 bases, with 20 bases lying between them. The CDR3 totals 16 residues. CDR1 and CDR2 (germline): SGHTA, FQGNSA. The CDR3 sequence: CASSSGGRTRRNTIYF. In DNA, the CDR3 is TGTGCCAGCAGCTCGGGGGGACGGACGCGGAGGAACACCATATATTTT.

This clone was observed a few times. V and J are TRBV6-1 and TRBJ1-2; 8 bases are shared with TRBD1. Germline CDR1 reads MNHNS; CDR2 reads SASEGT. The length of the CDR3 is 14 residues. V dropped 6 bases and J dropped 4; count of bases not matched to a gene: 7. CDR3 loop: CASRDQGASYGYTF. The CDR3, as DNA: TGTGCCAGCAGAGATCAGGGGGCGAGCTATGGCTACACCTTC.

This clone was observed a handful of times. This chain connects TRBV5-6 to TRBJ1-1; 8 nucleotides match TRBD1. Germline CDR1 reads SGHDT; CDR2 reads YYEEEE. The CDR3 sequence is 18 residues long. Losses at the gene ends were 0 bases for V and 4 bases for J; bases not matched to a gene: 14. CDR3 coding DNA: TGTGCCAGCAGCTTGGTCGTCCAGGGGGCGCACCTTTTCACTGAAGCTTTCTTT. Translated, it gives CASSLVVQGAHLFTEAFF.

This clone was seen a handful of times. The chain is built from TRBV2 and TRBJ2-5, with D possibly matching TRBD2 (5 bases). Trimming took 8 bases from V and 4 from J, leaving 14 bases between them. Germline-derived CDR1 and CDR2 are SNHLY and FYNNEI. This CDR3 has 13 amino acids. The CDR3: CASRSPRGETQYF. The CDR3 DNA sequence: TGTGCCAGCCGGTCTCCTCGGGGAGAGACCCAGTACTTC.

This clone came up many times. The CDR3 spells CASTLGDSSTDTQYF. CDR3 DNA sequence: TGTGCCAGCACCCTAGGAGATTCTAGCACAGATACGCAGTATTTT. This chain connects TRBV7-9 to TRBJ2-3; no definite D call. The V gene's germline CDR1 is SEHNR and CDR2 FQNEAQ (reference sequence). V lost 7 bases, J lost 0 bases, and 14 bases lay in between. CDR3 length equals 15 residues.

The rearrangement uses TRBV2 and TRBJ1-2, with TRBD1 identical over 8 bases. Germline V gene sequence: CDR1 SNHLY, CDR2 FYNNEI. Trimming cost V 4 bases and J 1 base; bases outside gene matches: 2. The CDR3 contains 14 residues. CDR3 DNA: TGTGCCAGCAGTGGAGACAGGGGTAACTATGGCTACACCTTC. Protein sequence: CASSGDRGNYGYTF.

This chain uses TRBV10-3 with TRBJ2-7; the D gene is possibly TRBD1 (5 bases). CDR1 is ENHRY and CDR2 is SYGVKD in the germline V gene. The CDR3 totals 14 residues. Trimming took off 6 bases at V and 4 bases at J, with 16 bases between the two ends. CDR3 amino acids: CAIRTDRDRYEQYF. The CDR3 nucleotides read TGTGCCATCAGAACCGACAGAGATCGTTACGAGCAGTACTTC.

This clone has at least ten counts. The V call is TRBV5-6, the J call TRBJ2-7, with TRBD1 identical over 7 bases. V was pared by 4 bases and J by 2 bases, with 9 bases of the junction left unmatched. Per the germline V gene, CDR1 is SGHDT and CDR2 is YYEEEE. The CDR3 is 15 amino acids. The CDR3 bases are TGTGCCAGCAGCGGAAGGACAGGTACCCCCTACGAGCAGTACTTC. Translated: CASSGRTGTPYEQYF.

This clone occurred a few times. The V call is TRBV11-2, the J call TRBJ1-2, with D hard to call. Germline V gives CDR1 SGHAT, CDR2 FQNNGV. The CDR3 has 15 residues. The germline V and J ends were trimmed by 4 bases and 2 bases, with 14 bases remaining between them. The DNA for the CDR3 is TGTGCCAGCAGCTCTCAGACAAGAACGAACTATGGCTACACCTTC. It encodes CASSSQTRTNYGYTF.

The chain is built from TRBV20-1 and TRBJ1-2; D is uncertain. This CDR3 contains 11 residues. V gave up 7 bases and J gave up 5 bases, with 11 bases separating them. Germline V CDR1 and CDR2: DFQATT, SNEGSKA (reference sequence). CDR3 in amino acids: CSVSAGYGYTF. The CDR3 DNA follows: TGCAGTGTTTCTGCGGGATATGGCTACACCTTC.

The V and J genes are TRBV10-2 and TRBJ1-1, with TRBD1 identical over 7 bases. Germline V gene lookup returns CDR1 WSHSY and CDR2 SAAADI. CDR3 length equals 15 residues. Unmatched junction bases numbered 7, after V lost 4 bases and J lost 2 bases. CDR3 residues: CASSGLRTGNTEAFF. CDR3 nucleotides: TGCGCCAGCAGTGGTTTAAGGACAGGTAACACTGAAGCTTTCTTT.

The chain uses TRBV5-1 and TRBJ1-2, with a possible D match to TRBD1 (6 bases). CDR3 length: 14 amino acids. Germline V lookup: CDR1 SGHRS, CDR2 YFSETQ. Trimming shortened V by 0 bases and J by 1 base, and 7 bases separated the two germline ends. CDR3 nucleotide sequence: TGCGCCAGCAGCTTGGAGGACAGTAACTATGGCTACACCTTC. Translation: CASSLEDSNYGYTF. Supplemented by reference TRBV5-1 and TRBJ1-2, the full variable domain reads KAGVTQTPRYLIKTRGQQVTLSCSPISGHRSVSWYQQTPGQGLQFLFEYFSETQRNKGNFPGRFSGRQFSNSRSEMNVSTLELGDSALYLCASSLEDSNYGYTFGSGTRLTVV.